These 2 T cell receptor beta chains were all obtained from the same sample, sequenced in a study of PD-L1 blockade in urothelial cancer. The data were produced by immunoSEQ multiplex PCR, yet TCRdb's version contains in-frame clones alone and is incomplete. The sample lists 45,000 to 55,000 clones; approximately 88% were seen once. This sample's time point: pretreatment peripheral blood. The specimen comprised PBMCs, sampled around atezolizumab (anti-PD-L1) treatment. The receptors originated from a man over 45 with urothelial cancer.

The V gene is TRBV4-1, the J gene TRBJ2-1; 8 bases line up with TRBD2. J gave up 3 bases and V 0 bases, and 7 bases lay outside the gene matches. CDR1 is MGHRA, CDR2 YSYEKL, per germline. The CDR3 covers 17 residues. CDR3 nucleotide sequence: TGCGCCAGCAGCCAAGATGTGGTAGCGGGAATCTACAATGAGCAGTTCTTC. Translation: CASSQDVVAGIYNEQFF.

This chain joins TRBV7-2 and TRBJ2-3; TRBD2 matches at 14 bases. After removal of 5 bases from V and 5 bases from J, the junction contained 6 bases not matched to a gene. The length of the CDR3 is 16 residues. Germline V lookup: CDR1 SGHTA, CDR2 FQGNSA. The CDR3 DNA reads TGTGCCAGCAGCAACCGACTAGCGGGAGGGGTAGATACGCAGTATTTT. This codes for CASSNRLAGGVDTQYF.